This T cell receptor (beta chain) was recovered during a study of cytomegalovirus exposure and HLA in healthy donors. The wider study: In terms of ancestry, the Caucasian-associated cluster contained roughly 80% of the roughly 400 genotyped donors. Broader study findings: Previous analysis showed most TCR beta V segments were productive about 87% or about 30% of the time. Differences between HLA loci emerged in a later analysis of TCR association rates, with DRB1 most and HLA-C fewest. Cytomegalovirus association was listed for 164 TCR beta chains.

As concerns this clone: The antigen remains unidentified.

Researchers ran the PCR with 60 Vbeta and 13 Jbeta primers. Repertoires were generated with immunoSEQ multiplex PCR, while TCRdb's copy carries only in-frame clones and drops some. The repertoire consists of hundreds of thousands of clones, with approximately 82% occurring once and the leading ten covering under 0.8%. The CDR3 sequence is 15 residues long. CDR1 LNHDA and CDR2 SQIVND come from the germline V gene (reference sequence). V dropped 6 bases and J dropped 2 bases, with 14 bases sitting between them. The sequencing input was PBMCs. The receptor's source is a man aged 18 to 29 in good health and CMV-seronegative. The chain is built from TRBV19 and TRBJ1-5; weak D call: TRBD1 (6 bases). This CDR3 is CASRLGGGGNQPQHF. Here the CDR3 DNA reads TGTGCCAGTAGGCTAGGGGGGGGTGGCAATCAGCCCCAGCATTTT.